These 10 T cell receptor beta chains were sequenced from one sample in a study of blood T cell repertoires in COVID-19. Assay: immunoSEQ multiplex PCR; the TCRdb copy retains only in-frame clones and omits some. The data contain around 290,000 clones, approximately 86% of them singletons. Sequencing was done on a sample of PBMCs or T cells enriched from blood (not recorded which). The origin of the receptors is a woman between 18 and 30 years old who had recovered from COVID-19.

This chain connects TRBV9 to TRBJ1-4; D may be TRBD1 (5 bases). Germline CDR1 reads SGDLS; CDR2 reads YYNGEE. The CDR3 totals 17 residues. The V end lost 4 bases, the J end lost 4 bases, and 20 bases lay between the germline ends. CDR3 in DNA: TGTGCCAGCAGCCCGGTTCCAGGGCCTACCTATAATGAAAAACTGTTTTTT. It yields the protein CASSPVPGPTYNEKLFF.

The J gene is TRBJ2-1, the V gene TRBV15; D is uncertain. Trimming shortened V by 1 base and J by 0 bases, and 16 bases separated the two germline ends. This CDR3 has 18 residues. Germline V gene sequence: CDR1 LNHNV, CDR2 YYDKDF (reference sequence). CDR3 coding DNA: TGTGCCACCAGCAGAGGGCCCCGAGGAGCGACCTCCTACAATGAGCAGTTCTTC. This encodes CATSRGPRGATSYNEQFF.

The chain employs TRBV23-1 and TRBJ1-6, with TRBD1 as a possible D gene (6 bases). TRBV23-1 has ORF status, its function being uncertain. The V gene lost 6 bases and the J gene lost 9 bases, with 15 bases spanning the gap. This CDR3 contains 14 residues. The CDR3 loop is CASSQRTVCSPLHF. CDR3 coding DNA: TGCGCCAGCAGCCAAAGGACAGTTTGTTCACCCCTCCACTTT.

This rearrangement joins TRBV11-2 to TRBJ2-1; the match to TRBD2 covers 9 bases. This CDR3 comprises 17 residues. Losses at the gene ends were 5 bases for V and 4 bases for J; bases not matched to a gene: 12. Germline loops: CDR1 SGHAT, CDR2 FQNNGV. CDR3: CASSQVGAGGPYNEQFF. The CDR3 nucleotides are TGTGCCAGCAGCCAAGTTGGAGCGGGAGGTCCATACAATGAGCAGTTCTTC.

This chain's CDR3 is CASSFFGTSGGEPQETQYF. DNA of the CDR3: TGTGCCAGCAGTTTCTTCGGGACTAGCGGGGGGGAGCCTCAAGAGACCCAGTACTTC. The rearrangement joins TRBV27 to TRBJ2-5; 16 bases align to TRBD2. CDR3 size: 19 residues. Germline V gene sequence: CDR1 MNHEY, CDR2 SMNVEV (reference sequence). With 3 bases clipped from V and 2 bases from J, the junction kept 9 bases outside the gene matches.

The rearrangement joins TRBV7-2 to TRBJ1-1; 9 nucleotides line up with TRBD1. V lost 5 bases, J lost 0 bases, and 4 bases stayed unmatched. Germline CDR1 and CDR2: SGHTA and FQGNSA. This CDR3 comprises 15 residues. CDR3 nucleotide sequence: TGTGCCAGCAGCACGGGGACAGGGTTGAACACTGAAGCTTTCTTT. Encoded protein: CASSTGTGLNTEAFF.

This clone is a singleton in its sample. The J gene is TRBJ2-1, the V gene TRBV10-3, with D possibly TRBD1 on 5 matching bases. CDR3 length: 13 amino acids. The V end lost 5 bases, the J end lost 7 bases, and 12 bases lay between the germline ends. Germline loops: CDR1 ENHRY, CDR2 SYGVKD. This CDR3 is CAISINQGNEQFF. CDR3 sequence (DNA): TGTGCCATCAGTATAAACCAGGGAAATGAGCAGTTCTTC.

J is TRBJ2-7 and V is TRBV5-4; possible D gene TRBD2, 6 bases. CDR1 is SGHNT, CDR2 YYREEE, per germline (reference sequence). The CDR3 extends over 14 amino acids. The V and J ends lost 2 bases and 2 bases respectively, with 11 bases between them. The CDR3 reads CASSFLGGPYEQYF. CDR3 coding DNA: TGTGCCAGCAGCTTTCTCGGGGGACCCTACGAGCAGTACTTC.

The chain couples TRBV10-3 to TRBJ1-6; D not certain. Between the trimmed V and J ends, which lost 5 bases and 3 bases, there was a span of 20 bases. This CDR3 contains 18 residues. Germline loops: CDR1 ENHRY, CDR2 SYGVKD. The CDR3 DNA reads TGTGCCATCAGTCCACGATACACGCCAGGTGGCTATAATTCACCCCTCCACTTT. Translating gives CAISPRYTPGGYNSPLHF.

This clone was counted only a few times. The CDR3 spells CASRRTGYEQYF. The CDR3 DNA reads TGTGCCAGCAGGCGTACAGGTTACGAGCAGTACTTC. V gene TRBV14 combines with J gene TRBJ2-7; TRBD1 is a possible D gene (5 bases). CDR3 length: 12 amino acids. Trimming took off 6 bases at V and 4 bases at J, with 10 bases between the two ends. Germline values: CDR1 SGHDN, CDR2 FVKESK.